The rows below give T cell receptor beta chains drawn from one sample of a study of blood T cell repertoires in COVID-19. The table came from immunoSEQ multiplex PCR; TCRdb's copy has only in-frame clones and leaves some out. Seen here are some 150,000 clones, around 86% observed once, and the top ten hold 2% to 2.5%. The material sequenced was peripheral blood. The receptors derive from a man over 45 with active COVID-19. CDR3s include the opening cysteine and the closing phenylalanine or tryptophan. Each record gives: J gene, V gene, clone size, D gene, CDR3 protein, CDR3 DNA. A D gene is named only where the DNA matches it firmly. Expanded clones are given a class, and other clones once, few, many or no size at all.

TRBJ1-2 | TRBV5-4 | . | . | CASSLERGGDYGYTF | TGTGCCAGCAGCTTGGAAAGGGGCGGAGACTATGGCTACACCTTC
TRBJ1-5 | TRBV19 | . | . | CASSTFRDLSNQPQHF | TGTGCCAGTAGTACCTTCAGGGATTTAAGCAATCAGCCCCAGCATTTT
TRBJ1-2 | TRBV2 | . | . | CASSPGVVGYTF | TGTGCCAGCTCTCCAGGGGTTGTTGGCTACACCTTC
TRBJ1-6 | TRBV4-2 | . | TRBD1 | CASSQDGGGKSPLHF | TGTGCCAGCAGCCAAGATGGAGGGGGCAAATCACCCCTCCACTTT
TRBJ2-7 | TRBV27 | . | TRBD1 | CATSLQGDSYEQYF | TGTGCCACCTCCTTACAGGGGGATTCCTACGAGCAGTACTTC
TRBJ2-3 | TRBV4-1 | once | . | CASSQEQYTDTQYF | TGCGCCAGCAGCCAAGAGCAGTACACAGATACGCAGTATTTT
TRBJ2-3 | TRBV5-8 | . | . | CASRKGGFGDTQYF | TGTGCCAGCAGAAAAGGGGGATTTGGGGATACGCAGTATTTT
TRBJ1-6 | TRBV18 | . | . | CASSPGKGGSPLHF | TGTGCCAGCTCACCAGGGAAGGGAGGTTCACCCCTCCACTTT
TRBJ1-6 | TRBV12-5 | . | . | CASGRSSYNSPLHF | TGTGCTAGTGGTCGTTCCTCCTATAATTCACCCCTCCACTTT
TRBJ2-5 | TRBV12-3/TRBV12-4 | . | . | CASTSGGLETQYF | TGTGCCAGCACTTCGGGTGGTTTGGAGACCCAGTACTTC
TRBJ2-1 | TRBV25-1 | . | TRBD1 | CASSDRGPYNEQFF | TGTGCCAGCAGTGACAGGGGGCCCTACAATGAGCAGTTCTTC
TRBJ1-1 | TRBV30 | . | . | CAWRIDTNTEAFF | TGTGCCTGGAGGATTGACACGAACACTGAAGCTTTCTTT
TRBJ2-5 | TRBV4-2 | few | TRBD2 | CASSQEGGGARETQYF | TGTGCCAGCAGCCAAGAAGGCGGGGGGGCCCGGGAGACCCAGTACTTC
TRBJ2-1 | TRBV3-1/TRBV3-2 | . | TRBD2 | CASSRTSGGYNEQFF | TGTGCCAGCAGCCGAACTAGCGGGGGCTACAATGAGCAGTTCTTC
TRBJ1-1 | TRBV5-6 | . | TRBD1 | CASRDTGQGITEAFF | TGTGCCAGCAGGGATACGGGACAGGGGATCACTGAAGCTTTCTTT
TRBJ1-1 | TRBV5-1 | . | TRBD1 | CASSLRTGGITEAFF | TGCGCCAGCAGCTTAAGGACAGGGGGGATCACTGAAGCTTTCTTT